This T cell receptor (beta chain) was captured in a study of T-cell reconstitution after alpha-beta-depleted transplantation in children. Study conclusions and caveats: Expanded clones from the graft, numbering several hundred, reportedly supplied alpha-beta T cells about two months after transplant. Among T cells one year after transplant, newly produced cells accounted for most counts and diversity.

A word on this clonotype: Antigen specificity is unknown.

In germline, CDR1 is DFQATT, CDR2 SNEGSKA (reference sequence). Trimming removed 0 bases from V and 0 bases from J, with 12 bases in between. The CDR3 length is 15 residues. Unique molecular identifiers were built into the TCRbeta library. A single record per CDR3 protein comes from TCRdb applying MiXCR to the PCR reads. Of almost 600,000 distinct CDR3 sequences in the sample, 27% are singletons; the top ten hold about 35%. Sequencing used PBMCs, obtained before TCRalphabeta/CD19-depleted stem cell transplant. The V call is TRBV20-1, the J call TRBJ2-7; D is undetermined. This TCR was recovered from a boy younger than two with Wiskott-Aldrich syndrome, due to receive a stem cell transplant. Written as DNA, the CDR3 is TGCAGTGCTAGAGATCTTCGGCTAGTCTCCTACGAGCAGTACTTC. As protein: CSARDLRLVSYEQYF.